This T cell receptor beta chain was recorded in a study of radiotherapy plus CTLA-4 blockade in lung cancer (dated by TCRdb to 2016 to 2019). For the wider study: Among enrolled patients, approximately 18% had an objective response and approximately 30% reached disease control. Broad study findings and their caveats: The strongest predictors of response were reported to be early dynamic shifts in blood T cell clones along with a rise in serum interferon-beta following radiation. TCR clones derived from tumors expanded in peripheral blood after treatment with radiotherapy and ipilimumab.

V loses 0 bases of germline sequence and J loses 7 bases, and the interval between the two ends is 4 bases. Inclusive of the bounding cysteine and phenylalanine, the CDR3 is 12 residues long. Just the 36-base CDR3 DNA is kept, in frame starting at base 1. Looking up the germline V gene yields CDR1 SGHRS and CDR2 YFSETQ. Library creation used the immunoSEQ multiplex PCR assay. This immuneACCESS table, as held by TCRdb, lists in-frame sequences with V and J called but not all clones. Of the missing ones, under half trace to an unresolved V gene in checked studies; the others have no known cause. This sample lists some 66,000 clones; around 83% were detected once. About 4.2% of the sample lies in the top ten. In this study, focal radiation therapy paired with CTLA-4 blockade (ipilimumab) was tested in patients who had chemo-refractory metastatic non-small-cell lung cancer. A word on this clone: Its antigen has not been determined. One base away there is no much larger clone; base qualities are not given.

Material: peripheral blood, obtained from a patient treated with radiotherapy plus ipilimumab. The rearrangement joined TRBV5-1 to TRBJ2-2, with no D gene named confidently. The clonotype comes from a human donor with non-small cell lung cancer who had a partial response to radiotherapy plus ipilimumab. The CDR3 region reads CASSLDGGELFF. Here is the DNA: TGCGCCAGCAGCTTGGACGGCGGGGAGCTGTTTTTT.